The clone carrying this TCR beta chain was found a few times. The data derive from a study of human T cells and chemical hapten exposure. On the study more broadly: Weekly diphenylcyclopropenone doses were given to patients' scalps across the approximately 24-week study.

TCRdb processed the RACE reads anew with MiXCR; each CDR3 protein has one entry. The sample has about 360,000 distinct CDR3 sequences; roughly 5% are singletons. Trimming cost V 5 bases and J 5 bases, with 10 bases left between them. Germline lookup yields CDR1 SEHNR and CDR2 FQNEAQ (reference sequence). This CDR3 has 13 residues. Time point meaning: patch test 1, 2 weeks after DPC sensitization. Treatment of the sample: therapeutic diphenylcyclopropenone sensitization with weekly scalp DPC. This chain connects TRBV7-9 to TRBJ1-3; D gene ambiguous. The receptor comes from a woman between 50 and 59 years old with alopecia areata. Some clones in this sample may be carry-over from other donors' samples. Specimen: whole blood, collected in connection with sensitization to the hapten diphenylcyclopropenone (DPC). CDR3 residues: CASSPPARNTIYF. CDR3 sequence (DNA): TGTGCCAGCAGCCCACCGGCCAGAAACACCATATATTTT.